These T cell receptor beta chains were read from a single sample in a study of blood T cell repertoires in COVID-19. Profiling relied on immunoSEQ multiplex PCR, and the TCRdb table lists in-frame clones only, not all of them. The sample contains some 340,000 clones, roughly four fifths of which appear only once. The sequenced sample was PBMCs or T cells enriched from blood (not recorded which). Receptors were obtained from a woman between 45 and 65 years old who had recovered from COVID-19. Each CDR3 is given with its conserved first and last residue. The D gene is left open where the match is weak. A clone size is listed for some rows: how often the clone was seen (once, few, many), or a class if it is expanded.

NA | TRBJ2-7 | 14 | TRBV30 | TRBD2 | CAWSVRGPRTSKDF | TGTGCCTGGAGTGTGAGAGGCCCAAGGACTAGCAAGGACTTC
NA | TRBJ2-5 | 13 | TRBV5-1 | NA | CASSRGGEETQYF | TGCGCCAGCAGCCGAGGAGGGGAAGAGACCCAGTACTTC
NA | TRBJ1-1 | 13 | TRBV6-5 | NA | CASSLKGVTEAFF | TGTGCCAGCAGTCTCAAGGGGGTTACTGAAGCTTTCTTT
once | TRBJ2-1 | 16 | TRBV10-3 | TRBD2 | CAISEPTSGRRNEQFF | TGTGCCATCAGTGAGCCGACTAGCGGGAGACGCAATGAGCAGTTCTTC
NA | TRBJ1-2 | 13 | TRBV30 | NA | CAWSVSQTGGYTF | TGTGCCTGGAGTGTCTCTCAGACGGGTGGCTACACCTTC
NA | TRBJ1-6 | 15 | TRBV28 | TRBD1 | CASRPGQGGNSPLHF | TGTGCCAGCAGGCCGGGACAGGGAGGCAATTCACCCCTCCACTTT
few | TRBJ1-2 | 13 | TRBV7-2 | NA | CASSPSTYYGYTF | TGTGCCAGCAGCCCCTCAACATACTATGGCTACACCTTC
NA | TRBJ2-5 | 15 | TRBV4-1 | TRBD1 | CASSRTGTGKETQYF | TGCGCCAGCAGCCGCACCGGGACAGGAAAAGAGACCCAGTACTTC
NA | TRBJ1-1 | 16 | TRBV19 | TRBD1 | CASSMAGGAYITEAFF | TGTGCCAGTAGTATGGCAGGGGGCGCGTATATCACTGAAGCTTTCTTT
NA | TRBJ2-5 | 14 | TRBV7-2 | TRBD1 | CASSLDRGVETQYF | TGTGCCAGCAGCCTGGACAGGGGGGTAGAGACCCAGTACTTC